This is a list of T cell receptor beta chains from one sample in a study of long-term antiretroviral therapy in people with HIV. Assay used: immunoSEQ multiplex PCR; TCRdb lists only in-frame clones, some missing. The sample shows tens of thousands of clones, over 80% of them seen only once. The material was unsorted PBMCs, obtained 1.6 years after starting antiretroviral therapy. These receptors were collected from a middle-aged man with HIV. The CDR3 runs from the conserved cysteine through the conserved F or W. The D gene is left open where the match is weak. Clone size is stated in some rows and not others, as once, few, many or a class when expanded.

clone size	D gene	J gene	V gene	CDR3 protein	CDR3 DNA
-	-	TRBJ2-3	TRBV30	CAWSRGRVSTDTQYF	TGTGCCTGGAGTCGGGGCAGGGTTAGCACAGATACGCAGTATTTT
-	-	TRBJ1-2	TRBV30	CAWKVATDGYTF	TGTGCCTGGAAGGTGGCTACAGATGGCTACACCTTC
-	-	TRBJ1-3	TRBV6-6	CASRHTMAGGNTIYF	TGTGCCAGCAGACACACGATGGCGGGAGGAAACACCATATATTTT
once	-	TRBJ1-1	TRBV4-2	CASSPGIRDTEAFF	TGTGCCAGCAGCCCCGGGATCCGTGACACTGAAGCTTTCTTT
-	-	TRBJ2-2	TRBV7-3	CASSPQVTVNTGELFF	TGTGCCAGCAGCCCCCAAGTGACAGTCAACACCGGGGAGCTGTTTTTT
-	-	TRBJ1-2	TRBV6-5	CASSRYVQGNYGYTF	TGTGCCAGCAGTCGTTACGTTCAGGGTAACTATGGCTACACCTTC
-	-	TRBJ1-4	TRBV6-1	CASSEALRGARGSWEKLFF	TGTGCCAGCAGTGAAGCGCTTCGTGGGGCCCGGGGGTCTTGGGAAAAACTGTTTTTT
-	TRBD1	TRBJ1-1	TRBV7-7	CASSLARGRGSLNTEAFF	TGTGCTAGCAGCTTAGCCAGGGGGCGGGGGTCCCTGAACACTGAAGCTTTCTTT
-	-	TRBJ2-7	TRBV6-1	CASSEIPMDTSYEQYF	TGTGCCAGCAGTGAAATACCTATGGACACGAGTTACGAGCAGTACTTC
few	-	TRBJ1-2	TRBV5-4	CASSLEGENLYTF	TGTGCCAGCAGCTTAGAAGGAGAGAACTTATACACCTTC
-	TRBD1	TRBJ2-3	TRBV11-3	CASSVGQGVTDTQYF	TGTGCCAGCAGCGTGGGACAGGGGGTAACAGATACGCAGTATTTT
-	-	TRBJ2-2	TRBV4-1	CASSQFIAGRNTGELFF	TGCGCCAGCAGCCAATTCATAGCAGGTAGAAACACCGGGGAGCTGTTTTTT
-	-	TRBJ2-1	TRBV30	CAWNPGVVRNNEQFF	TGTGCCTGGAATCCCGGGGTCGTGAGGAACAATGAGCAGTTCTTC
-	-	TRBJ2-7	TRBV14	CASSQDEGTEQYF	TGTGCCAGCAGCCAAGATGAGGGAACGGAGCAGTACTTC
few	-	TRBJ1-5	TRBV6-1	CASSENPGSNQPQHF	TGTGCCAGCAGTGAAAACCCAGGGAGCAATCAGCCCCAGCATTTT
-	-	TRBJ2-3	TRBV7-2	CASSLEVQQSTDTQYF	TGTGCCAGCAGCTTAGAGGTACAACAAAGCACAGATACGCAGTATTTT
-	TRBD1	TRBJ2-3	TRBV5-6	CASSWPIGTGGTDTQYF	TGTGCCAGCAGCTGGCCTATCGGGACAGGGGGCACAGATACGCAGTATTTT
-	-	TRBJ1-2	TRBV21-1	CASSKTGGARANYGYTF	TGTGCCAGCAGCAAGACAGGGGGCGCCCGAGCTAACTATGGCTACACCTTC
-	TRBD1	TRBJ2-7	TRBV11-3	CASSLAGTVYEQYF	TGTGCCAGCAGCTTAGCCGGGACAGTATACGAGCAGTACTTC
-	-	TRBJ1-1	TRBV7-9	CASSLDMNTEAFF	TGTGCCAGCAGCTTGGACATGAACACTGAAGCTTTCTTT
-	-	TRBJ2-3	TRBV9	CASSVVGTRGDTQYF	TGTGCCAGCAGCGTAGTCGGCACCCGGGGAGATACGCAGTATTTT
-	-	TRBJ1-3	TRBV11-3	CASSLEVFTESGNTIYF	TGTGCCAGCAGCTTAGAAGTATTTACAGAGTCTGGAAACACCATATATTTT